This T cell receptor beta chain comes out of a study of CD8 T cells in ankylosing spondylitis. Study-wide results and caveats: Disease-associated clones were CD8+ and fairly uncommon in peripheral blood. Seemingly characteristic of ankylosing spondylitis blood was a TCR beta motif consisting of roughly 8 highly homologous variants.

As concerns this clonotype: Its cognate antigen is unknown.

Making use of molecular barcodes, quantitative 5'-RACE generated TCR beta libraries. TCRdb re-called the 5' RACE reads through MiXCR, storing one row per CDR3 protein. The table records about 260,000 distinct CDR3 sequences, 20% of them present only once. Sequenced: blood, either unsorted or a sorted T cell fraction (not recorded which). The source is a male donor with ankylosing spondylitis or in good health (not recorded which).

The CDR3 bases are TGTGCCAGCAGCGCTGGAGGCTATAATTCACCCCTCCACTTT. Translation gives CASSAGGYNSPLHF. The V call is TRBV12-3 or TRBV12-4, the J call TRBJ1-6, with no clear D. V was shortened by 6 bases and J by 3 bases, with 9 bases between the two germline ends. CDR3 length: 14 residues.